Sequencing of this T cell receptor (beta chain) was carried out in a study of graft-versus-host responses after intestinal transplantation. This clone was detected only once. What it binds is unknown. Generated by immunoSEQ multiplex PCR, the TCRdb table keeps only in-frame clones and is missing some. The sample holds 23,000 or so clones, approximately 93% seen once. Regarding the study as a whole: There was an association between peak levels of circulating GvH clones and early post-transplant HvG declines. Recipient marrow harbored GvH clones, some of which surfaced first in ileum or blood.

Germline V gene data show CDR1 as PRHDT and CDR2 as FYEKMQ (reference sequence). Trimming removed 0 bases from V and 1 base from J, with 10 bases in between. The CDR3 covers 15 residues. Sequencing used PBMCs, obtained 18 days after transplant. This TCR was sampled from a human patient who received an intestinal transplant, so some T cells may come from the graft donor. The chain carries TRBV13 and TRBJ2-7; D is tentatively TRBD1 or TRBD2 (5 bases each). For the CDR3, the DNA is TGTGCCAGCAGCTTAGGCCGGGACCTGTCCTACGAGCAGTACTTC. Translating gives CASSLGRDLSYEQYF.